This is a list of T cell receptor beta chains from one sample in a study of CD8+ T cells in alopecia areata. Clones were sequenced by immunoSEQ multiplex PCR, and TCRdb holds only the in-frame ones, with some missing. Of about 150,000 clones listed, around 57% are singletons. The sequencing input was CD4+ T cells sorted from blood. These receptor sequences come from a human donor in good health. Both conserved end residues are part of each CDR3. The order of the fields is CDR3 DNA, CDR3 protein, D gene, clone size, J gene, V gene. D genes are given only for firm matches. Size is omitted from some rows. Given values are once, few, many or a class for expanded clones.

DNA: TGTGCCAGCTCACCGGACTCAGGGCTTAACTATGGCTACACCTTC
CDR3: CASSPDSGLNYGYTF
D: NA
size: once
J: TRBJ1-2
V: TRBV18

DNA: TGTGCCACCAGCATAGACGTACCCTACGAGCAGTACTTC
CDR3: CATSIDVPYEQYF
D: NA
size: NA
J: TRBJ2-7
V: TRBV15

DNA: TGCGCCAGCAGCCATGGCCTGACCTACGAGCAGTACTTC
CDR3: CASSHGLTYEQYF
D: NA
size: NA
J: TRBJ2-7
V: TRBV4-1

DNA: TGCGCCAGCAGCCCAGGGTATTCAGGGGAGACCCAGTACTTC
CDR3: CASSPGYSGETQYF
D: NA
size: NA
J: TRBJ2-5
V: TRBV5-1

DNA: TGCAGCGTCGACGTTCTCGGACAGGCAAACACTGAAGCTTTCTTT
CDR3: CSVDVLGQANTEAFF
D: TRBD1
size: NA
J: TRBJ1-1
V: TRBV29-1

DNA: TGTGCCAGCAGCCCCGGTTTCGCTGAAGCTTTCTTT
CDR3: CASSPGFAEAFF
D: NA
size: few
J: TRBJ1-1
V: TRBV7-9

DNA: TGCAGTGCCCCCTGGATCGGCATTCAGTACTTC
CDR3: CSAPWIGIQYF
D: NA
size: NA
J: TRBJ2-4
V: TRBV20-1

DNA: TGCAGCGTTGGTGGCCGGTTGAGGACTGAAGCTTTCTTT
CDR3: CSVGGRLRTEAFF
D: NA
size: once
J: TRBJ1-1
V: TRBV29-1

DNA: TGCGCCAGCAGGGCAGGGGGCATTCAGTACTTC
CDR3: CASRAGGIQYF
D: TRBD1
size: NA
J: TRBJ2-4
V: TRBV4-1

DNA: TGTGCCAGCAGGACAACAGGGGCTTTAGCCAAAAACATTCAGTACTTC
CDR3: CASRTTGALAKNIQYF
D: TRBD1
size: NA
J: TRBJ2-4
V: TRBV27

DNA: TGTGCCAGCAGAATCCTGAGTGGGGGCAAGCTTGAAGCTTTCTTT
CDR3: CASRILSGGKLEAFF
D: NA
size: NA
J: TRBJ1-1
V: TRBV6-6

DNA: TGTGCCAGCAGCTTCGGGACAGAAGCTTTCTTT
CDR3: CASSFGTEAFF
D: NA
size: few
J: TRBJ1-1
V: TRBV7-9

DNA: TGCAGCGTTGAGGGTACGGCTTTCTTT
CDR3: CSVEGTAFF
D: NA
size: NA
J: TRBJ1-1
V: TRBV29-1

DNA: TGTGCCAGCAGCTTAAAACTAGCGGGGAACCGCAATGAGCAGTTCTTC
CDR3: CASSLKLAGNRNEQFF
D: TRBD2
size: NA
J: TRBJ2-1
V: TRBV7-3

DNA: TGTGCCAGCAGTTCCCCATCCGGGAGCACAGATACGCAGTATTTT
CDR3: CASSSPSGSTDTQYF
D: NA
size: once
J: TRBJ2-3
V: TRBV6-5

DNA: TGTGCCAGCAGCCCTCCCGGAACCGAAGGCACCGGGGAGCTGTTTTTT
CDR3: CASSPPGTEGTGELFF
D: NA
size: NA
J: TRBJ2-2
V: TRBV7-2

DNA: TGCAGCGTCGCGTTTAGTCGCTACGAGCAGTACTTC
CDR3: CSVAFSRYEQYF
D: NA
size: few
J: TRBJ2-7
V: TRBV29-1

DNA: TGCGCCAGCAGCTTGGCGGTGGGGATCTACAATGAGCAGTTCTTC
CDR3: CASSLAVGIYNEQFF
D: NA
size: once
J: TRBJ2-1
V: TRBV5-1

DNA: TGTGCCAGCAGTGAAGCCAGGGGGCTCTATGGCTACACCTTC
CDR3: CASSEARGLYGYTF
D: TRBD1
size: once
J: TRBJ1-2
V: TRBV2

DNA: TGTGCCAGCGGCTCCCTCTACGAGCAGTACTTC
CDR3: CASGSLYEQYF
D: NA
size: NA
J: TRBJ2-7
V: TRBV11-2

DNA: TGCAGCACAAATGATGAGCGGGTCCGATACAATGAGCAGTTCTTC
CDR3: CSTNDERVRYNEQFF
D: NA
size: few
J: TRBJ2-1
V: TRBV29-1

DNA: TGTGCCACTGATCTAGCCCGCGGGGGGGGGAATGAGCAGTTCTTC
CDR3: CATDLARGGGNEQFF
D: TRBD2
size: NA
J: TRBJ2-1
V: TRBV6-1

DNA: TGCAGCGTTGATGACAGGGGCTCCGATGAGCAGTTCTTC
CDR3: CSVDDRGSDEQFF
D: TRBD1
size: few
J: TRBJ2-1
V: TRBV29-1

DNA: TGCGCCAGCAGCCAAGTAGGTGGTACGCAGTATTTT
CDR3: CASSQVGGTQYF
D: NA
size: NA
J: TRBJ2-3
V: TRBV4-1

DNA: TGCAGCGTTTTAGGCTTCCCAAATGAGCAGTTCTTC
CDR3: CSVLGFPNEQFF
D: NA
size: NA
J: TRBJ2-1
V: TRBV29-1

DNA: TGTGCCAGCAGCCGTAGGGCCGGAGGCTCCTACAATGAGCAGTTCTTC
CDR3: CASSRRAGGSYNEQFF
D: NA
size: NA
J: TRBJ2-1
V: TRBV7-2

DNA: TGCGCCAGCAGCGAGAGTTGGGGTGGCTCCTACAATGAGCAGTTCTTC
CDR3: CASSESWGGSYNEQFF
D: NA
size: NA
J: TRBJ2-1
V: TRBV5-1

DNA: TGCGCCAGCAGCTTGGGGGGACCCTCTGGGGCCAACGTCCTGACTTTC
CDR3: CASSLGGPSGANVLTF
D: NA
size: NA
J: TRBJ2-6
V: TRBV5-1

DNA: TGTGCCAGCAGCTCTCGACTGGGGAGAGAGACCCAGTACTTC
CDR3: CASSSRLGRETQYF
D: NA
size: NA
J: TRBJ2-5
V: TRBV13

DNA: TGTGCCACGGTCGGACTAGCGGGAAATGAGCAGTTCTTC
CDR3: CATVGLAGNEQFF
D: TRBD2
size: NA
J: TRBJ2-1
V: TRBV10-3

DNA: TGTGCCAGCAGCCAAGATCTCGGGACTAGCGTTTACGAGCAGTACTTC
CDR3: CASSQDLGTSVYEQYF
D: TRBD2
size: NA
J: TRBJ2-7
V: TRBV4-2

DNA: TGCGCCAGCAGTTCGGGTAGCGGGTCCTCCCAGGGGAATGAGCAGTTCTTC
CDR3: CASSSGSGSSQGNEQFF
D: NA
size: NA
J: TRBJ2-1
V: TRBV23-1

DNA: TGTGCCAGTAGGCGACAAGGACTCGGGGAGCTGTTTTTT
CDR3: CASRRQGLGELFF
D: NA
size: NA
J: TRBJ2-2
V: TRBV19

DNA: TGTGCCAGCAACCTTGTTAGTGGGACTAGCGGGGTCGCCCCGTTCTTC
CDR3: CASNLVSGTSGVAPFF
D: TRBD2
size: NA
J: TRBJ2-1
V: TRBV5-4

DNA: TGTGCCAGCAGTTTAGGACTAGGCGGCGAGCAGTACTTC
CDR3: CASSLGLGGEQYF
D: TRBD2
size: few
J: TRBJ2-7
V: TRBV28

DNA: TGCAGCGTTGAAGTGGACAGGGCCGGGACCCAGTACTTC
CDR3: CSVEVDRAGTQYF
D: TRBD1
size: NA
J: TRBJ2-5
V: TRBV29-1

DNA: TGTGCCAGCAGCTCGGAGGGGAATTGGGAGACCCAGTACTTC
CDR3: CASSSEGNWETQYF
D: NA
size: NA
J: TRBJ2-5
V: TRBV7-9

DNA: TGTGCCAGCAGTTACTCGACAGGGTCCACCATATATTTT
CDR3: CASSYSTGSTIYF
D: TRBD1
size: NA
J: TRBJ1-3
V: TRBV6-5

DNA: TGCGCCAGCAGCTCGTCCGGGGGCCCAATTGAAGCTTTCTTT
CDR3: CASSSSGGPIEAFF
D: NA
size: NA
J: TRBJ1-1
V: TRBV5-1

DNA: TGTGCCAGCAGCAAACCTGACGGGAACACTGAAGCTTTCTTT
CDR3: CASSKPDGNTEAFF
D: NA
size: NA
J: TRBJ1-1
V: TRBV7-9